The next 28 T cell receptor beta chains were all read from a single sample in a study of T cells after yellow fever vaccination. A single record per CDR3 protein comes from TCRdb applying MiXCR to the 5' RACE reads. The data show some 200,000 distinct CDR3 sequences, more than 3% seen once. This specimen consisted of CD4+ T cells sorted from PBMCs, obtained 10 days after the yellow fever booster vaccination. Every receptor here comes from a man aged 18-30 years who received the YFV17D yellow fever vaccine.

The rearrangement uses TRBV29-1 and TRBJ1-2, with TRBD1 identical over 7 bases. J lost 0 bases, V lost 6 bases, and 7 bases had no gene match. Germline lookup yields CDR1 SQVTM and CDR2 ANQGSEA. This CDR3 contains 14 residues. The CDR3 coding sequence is TGCAGCGTGCCCCGGGACAGCACTAACTATGGCTACACCTTC. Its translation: CSVPRDSTNYGYTF.

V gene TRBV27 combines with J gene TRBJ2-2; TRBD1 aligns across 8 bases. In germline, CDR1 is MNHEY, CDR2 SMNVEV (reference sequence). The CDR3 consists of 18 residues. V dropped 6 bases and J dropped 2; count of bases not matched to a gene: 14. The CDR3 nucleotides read TGTGCCAGCAGCCCACAACCGACAGGGGTCACCAACACCGGGGAGCTGTTTTTT. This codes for CASSPQPTGVTNTGELFF.

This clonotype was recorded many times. This CDR3 reads CASTRQGAGTDTQYF. CDR3 nucleotide sequence: TGCGCCAGCACCAGACAGGGGGCCGGCACAGATACGCAGTATTTT. The V call is TRBV5-1, the J call TRBJ2-3; 10 nucleotides align to TRBD1. CDR3 length equals 15 residues. CDR1 and CDR2 from the germline V gene are SGHRS and YFSETQ. V shed 6 bases, J shed 1 base, and the junction held 5 bases outside the gene matches. Complete variable domain (other parts from reference TRBV5-1 and TRBJ2-3): KAGVTQTPRYLIKTRGQQVTLSCSPISGHRSVSWYQQTPGQGLQFLFEYFSETQRNKGNFPGRFSGRQFSNSRSEMNVSTLELGDSALYLCASTRQGAGTDTQYFGPGTRLTVL.

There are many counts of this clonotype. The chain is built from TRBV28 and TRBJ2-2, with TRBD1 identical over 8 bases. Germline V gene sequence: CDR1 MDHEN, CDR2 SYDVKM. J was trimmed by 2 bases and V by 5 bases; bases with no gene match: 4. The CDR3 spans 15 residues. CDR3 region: CASSPDRANTGELFF. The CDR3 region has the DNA TGTGCCAGCAGTCCGGACAGGGCCAACACCGGGGAGCTGTTTTTT.

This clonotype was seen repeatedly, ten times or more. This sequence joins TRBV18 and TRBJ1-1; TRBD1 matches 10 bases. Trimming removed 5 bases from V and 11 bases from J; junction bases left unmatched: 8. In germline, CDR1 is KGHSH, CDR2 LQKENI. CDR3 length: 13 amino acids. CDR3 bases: TGTGCCAGCTCATTTGGACAGGGGGAAACTGCTTTCTTT. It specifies CASSFGQGETAFF. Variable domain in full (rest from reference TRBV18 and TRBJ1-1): NAGVMQNPRHLVRRRGQEARLRCSPMKGHSHVYWYRQLPEEGLKFMVYLQKENIIDESGMPKERFSAEFPKEGPSILRIQQVVRGDSAAYFCASSFGQGETAFFGQGTRLTVV.

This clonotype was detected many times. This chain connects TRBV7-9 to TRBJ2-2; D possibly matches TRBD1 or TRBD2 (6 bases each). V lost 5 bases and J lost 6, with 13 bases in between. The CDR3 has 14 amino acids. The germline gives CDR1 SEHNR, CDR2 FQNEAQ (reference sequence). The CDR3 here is CASSPPGGPGELFF. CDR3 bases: TGTGCCAGCAGCCCACCCGGGGGCCCCGGGGAGCTGTTTTTT.

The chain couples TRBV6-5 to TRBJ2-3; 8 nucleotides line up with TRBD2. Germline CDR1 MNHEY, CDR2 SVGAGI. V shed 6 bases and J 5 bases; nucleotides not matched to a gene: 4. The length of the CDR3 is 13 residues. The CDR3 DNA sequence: TGTGCCAGCAGACGGGGGGGCGGAGATACGCAGTATTTT. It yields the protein CASRRGGGDTQYF.

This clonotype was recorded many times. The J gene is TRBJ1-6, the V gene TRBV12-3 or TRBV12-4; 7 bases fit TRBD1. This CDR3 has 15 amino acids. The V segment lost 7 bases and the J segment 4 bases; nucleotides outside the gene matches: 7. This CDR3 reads CASTTRQGYNSPLHF. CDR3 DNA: TGTGCCAGCACGACAAGACAGGGATATAATTCACCCCTCCACTTT.

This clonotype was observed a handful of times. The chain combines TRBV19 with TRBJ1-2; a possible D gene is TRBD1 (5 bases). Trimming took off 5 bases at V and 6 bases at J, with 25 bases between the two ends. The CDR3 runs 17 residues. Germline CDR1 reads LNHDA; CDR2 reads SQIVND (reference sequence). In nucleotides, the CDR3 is TGTGCCAGTAGTTCTCGTACCGACCGACAGTTCGGGAATGGCTACACCTTC. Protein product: CASSSRTDRQFGNGYTF.

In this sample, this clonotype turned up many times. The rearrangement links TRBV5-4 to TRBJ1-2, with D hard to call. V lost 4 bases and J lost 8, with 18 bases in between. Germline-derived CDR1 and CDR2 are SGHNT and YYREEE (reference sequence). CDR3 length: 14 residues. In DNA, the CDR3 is TGTGCCAGCAGCATCCGAGAGGCCGCCGGGGGCTACACCTTC. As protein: CASSIREAAGGYTF.

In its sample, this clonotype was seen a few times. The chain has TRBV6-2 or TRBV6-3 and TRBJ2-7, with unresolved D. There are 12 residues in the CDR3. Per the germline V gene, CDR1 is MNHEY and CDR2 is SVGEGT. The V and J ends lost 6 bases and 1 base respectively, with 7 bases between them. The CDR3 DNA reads TGTGCCAGCAGCTCCTGGTCCTACGAGCAGTACGTC. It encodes CASSSWSYEQYV.

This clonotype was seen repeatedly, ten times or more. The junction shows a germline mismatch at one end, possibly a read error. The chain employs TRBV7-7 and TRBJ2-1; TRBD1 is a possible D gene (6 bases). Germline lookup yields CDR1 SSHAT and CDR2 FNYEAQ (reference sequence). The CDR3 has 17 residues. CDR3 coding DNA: TGTGCTAGCAGCTTGAAGACAGGTCCCGCCACCTACAATGAGCAGTTCTTC. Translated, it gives CASSLKTGPATYNEQFF.

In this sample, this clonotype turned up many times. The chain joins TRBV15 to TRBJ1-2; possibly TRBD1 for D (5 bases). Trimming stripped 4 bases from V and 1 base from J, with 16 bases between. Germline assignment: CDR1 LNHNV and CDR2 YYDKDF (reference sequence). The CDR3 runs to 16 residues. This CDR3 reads CATSTYGAGINYGYTF. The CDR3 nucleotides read TGTGCCACCAGCACCTACGGGGCGGGAATTAACTATGGCTACACCTTC. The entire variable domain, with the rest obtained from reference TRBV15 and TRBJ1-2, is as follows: DAMVIQNPRYQVTQFGKPVTLSCSQTLNHNVMYWYQQKSSQAPKLLFHYYDKDFNNEADTPDNFQSRRPNTSFCFLDIRSPGLGDTAMYLCATSTYGAGINYGYTFGSGTRLTVV.

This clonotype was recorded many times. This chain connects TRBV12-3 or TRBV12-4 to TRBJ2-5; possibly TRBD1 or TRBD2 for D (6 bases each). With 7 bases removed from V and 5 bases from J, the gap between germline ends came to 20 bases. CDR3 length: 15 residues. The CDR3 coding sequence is TGTGCCAGCACCCCGGGGGAACAGGGTGCTGAGACCCAGTACTTC. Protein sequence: CASTPGEQGAETQYF.

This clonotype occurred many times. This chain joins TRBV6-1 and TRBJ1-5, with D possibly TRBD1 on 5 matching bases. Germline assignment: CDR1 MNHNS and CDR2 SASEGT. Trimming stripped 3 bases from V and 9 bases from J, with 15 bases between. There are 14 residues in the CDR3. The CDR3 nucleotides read TGTGCCAGCAGTGAGGGGGGGTCCCGTGGGCCCCAGCATTTT. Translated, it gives CASSEGGSRGPQHF.

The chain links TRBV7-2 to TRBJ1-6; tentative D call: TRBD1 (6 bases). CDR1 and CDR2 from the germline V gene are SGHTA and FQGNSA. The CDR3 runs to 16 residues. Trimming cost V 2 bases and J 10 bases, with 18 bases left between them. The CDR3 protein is CASSLNPSGAGSPLHF. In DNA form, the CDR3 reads TGTGCCAGCAGCTTAAACCCCTCGGGGGCAGGCTCACCCCTCCACTTT. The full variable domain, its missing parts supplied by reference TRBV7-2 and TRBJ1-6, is GAGVSQSPSNKVTEKGKDVELRCDPISGHTALYWYRQSLGQGLEFLIYFQGNSAPDKSGLPSDRFSAERTGGSVSTLTIQRTQQEDSAVYLCASSLNPSGAGSPLHFGNGTRLTVT.

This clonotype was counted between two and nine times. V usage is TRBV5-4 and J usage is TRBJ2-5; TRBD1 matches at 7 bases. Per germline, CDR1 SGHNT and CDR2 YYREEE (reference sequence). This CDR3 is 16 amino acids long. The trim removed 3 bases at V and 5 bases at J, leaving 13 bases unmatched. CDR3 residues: CASSSRTGSTGETQYF. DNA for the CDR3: TGTGCCAGCAGCTCCCGGACAGGCTCCACGGGCGAGACCCAGTACTTC.

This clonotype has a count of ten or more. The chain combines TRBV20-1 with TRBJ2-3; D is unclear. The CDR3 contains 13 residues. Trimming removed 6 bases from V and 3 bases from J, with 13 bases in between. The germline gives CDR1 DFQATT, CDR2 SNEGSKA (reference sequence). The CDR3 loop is CSAAIIGTDTQYF. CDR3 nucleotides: TGCAGTGCGGCCATAATCGGAACAGATACGCAGTATTTT.

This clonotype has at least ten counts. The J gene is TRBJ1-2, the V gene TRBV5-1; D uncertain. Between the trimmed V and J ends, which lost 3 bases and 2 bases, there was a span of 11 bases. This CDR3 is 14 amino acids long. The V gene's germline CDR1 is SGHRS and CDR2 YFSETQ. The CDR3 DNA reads TGCGCCAGCAGCTCCGCCACCCAAAACTATGGCTACACCTTC. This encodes CASSSATQNYGYTF.

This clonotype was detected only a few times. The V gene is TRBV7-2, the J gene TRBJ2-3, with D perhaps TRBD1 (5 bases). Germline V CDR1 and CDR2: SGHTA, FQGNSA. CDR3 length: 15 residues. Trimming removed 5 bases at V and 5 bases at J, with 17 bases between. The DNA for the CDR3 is TGTGCCAGCAGCCTCAGGGCCCCGACGGGAGATACGCAGTATTTT. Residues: CASSLRAPTGDTQYF.

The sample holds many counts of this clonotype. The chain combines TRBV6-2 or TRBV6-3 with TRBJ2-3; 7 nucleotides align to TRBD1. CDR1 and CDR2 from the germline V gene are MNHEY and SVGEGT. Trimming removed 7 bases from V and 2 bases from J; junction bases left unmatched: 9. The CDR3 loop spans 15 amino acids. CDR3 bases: TGTGCCAGCACGGATCGACAGGGTACCACAGATACGCAGTATTTT. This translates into CASTDRQGTTDTQYF.

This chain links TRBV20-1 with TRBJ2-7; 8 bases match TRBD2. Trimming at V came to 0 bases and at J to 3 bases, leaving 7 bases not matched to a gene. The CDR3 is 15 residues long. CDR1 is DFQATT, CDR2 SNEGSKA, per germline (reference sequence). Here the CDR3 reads CSARDPGGGNYEQYF. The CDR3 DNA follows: TGCAGTGCTAGAGATCCCGGGGGGGGAAACTACGAGCAGTACTTC.

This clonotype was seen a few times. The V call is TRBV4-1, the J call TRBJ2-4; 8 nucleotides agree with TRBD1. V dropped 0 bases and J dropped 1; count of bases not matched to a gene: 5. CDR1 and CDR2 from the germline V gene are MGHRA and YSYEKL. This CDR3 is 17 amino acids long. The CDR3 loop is CASSQEAGGFAKNIQYF. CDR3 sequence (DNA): TGCGCCAGCAGCCAAGAGGCAGGGGGCTTCGCCAAAAACATTCAGTACTTC.

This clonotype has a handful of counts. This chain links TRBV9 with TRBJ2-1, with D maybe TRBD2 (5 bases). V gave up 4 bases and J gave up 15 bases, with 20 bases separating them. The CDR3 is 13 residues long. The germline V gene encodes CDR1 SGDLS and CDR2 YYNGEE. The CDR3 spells CASSSLTAADPFF. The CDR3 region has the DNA TGTGCCAGCAGCTCTCTCACGGCAGCGGATCCGTTCTTC.

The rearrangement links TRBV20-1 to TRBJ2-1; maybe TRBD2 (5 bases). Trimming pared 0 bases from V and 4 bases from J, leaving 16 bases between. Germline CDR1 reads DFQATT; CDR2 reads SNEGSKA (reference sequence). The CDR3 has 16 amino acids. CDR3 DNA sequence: TGCAGTGCTAGAGATCGTAGGCTAGCAGGTTACAATGAGCAGTTCTTC. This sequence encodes CSARDRRLAGYNEQFF.

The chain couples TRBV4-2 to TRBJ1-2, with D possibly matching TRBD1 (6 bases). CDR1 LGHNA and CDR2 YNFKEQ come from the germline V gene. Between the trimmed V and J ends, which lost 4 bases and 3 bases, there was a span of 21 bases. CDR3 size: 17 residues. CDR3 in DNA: TGTGCCAGCAGCCGCTCGCTGGGGGCAGGGGATGACTATGGCTACACCTTC. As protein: CASSRSLGAGDDYGYTF.

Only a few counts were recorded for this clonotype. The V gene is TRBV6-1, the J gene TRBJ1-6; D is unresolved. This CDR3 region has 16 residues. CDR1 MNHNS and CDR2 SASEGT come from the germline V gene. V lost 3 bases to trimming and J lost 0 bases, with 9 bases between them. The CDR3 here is CASSDPRSSYNSPLHF. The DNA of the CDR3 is TGTGCCAGCAGTGACCCTCGCAGCTCCTATAATTCACCCCTCCACTTT.

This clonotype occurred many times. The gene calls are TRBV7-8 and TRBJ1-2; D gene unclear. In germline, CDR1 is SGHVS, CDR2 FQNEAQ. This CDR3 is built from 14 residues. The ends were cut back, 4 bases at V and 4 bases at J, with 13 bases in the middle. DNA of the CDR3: TGTGCCAGCAGCTCGCAAGGGATTGCCTATGGCTACACCTTC. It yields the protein CASSSQGIAYGYTF.